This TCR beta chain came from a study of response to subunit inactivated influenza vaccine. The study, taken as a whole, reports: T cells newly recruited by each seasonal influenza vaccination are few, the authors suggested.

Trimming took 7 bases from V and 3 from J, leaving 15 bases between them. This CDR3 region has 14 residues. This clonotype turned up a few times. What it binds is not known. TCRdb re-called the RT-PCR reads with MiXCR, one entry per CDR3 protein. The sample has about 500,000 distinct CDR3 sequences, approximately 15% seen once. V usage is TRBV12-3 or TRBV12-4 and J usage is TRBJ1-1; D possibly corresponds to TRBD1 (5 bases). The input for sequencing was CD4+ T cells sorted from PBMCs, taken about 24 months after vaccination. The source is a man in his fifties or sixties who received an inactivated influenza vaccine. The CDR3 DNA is TGTGCCAGCACCTTGGGGGTTCTTCACACTGAAGCTTTCTTT. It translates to CASTLGVLHTEAFF.